These 20 T cell receptor beta chains share one sample of origin, sequenced in a study of blood T cell repertoires in COVID-19. Repertoires were generated with immunoSEQ multiplex PCR, while TCRdb's copy carries only in-frame clones and drops some. The sample includes about 22,000 clones, approximately 88% of them seen just once. Sequencing was carried out using peripheral blood. Source of these receptors: a man older than 75 with active or convalescent COVID-19.

The chain couples TRBV27 to TRBJ1-5, with D perhaps matching TRBD1 (5 bases). CDR1 and CDR2 (germline): MNHEY, SMNVEV (reference sequence). The CDR3 is 15 amino acids. The CDR3 sequence is CAEKDGGFSNQPQHF. The CDR3 nucleotides read TGTGCGGAAAAGGACGGGGGTTTCAGCAATCAGCCCCAGCATTTT.

For the CDR3, the DNA is TGCGCCAGCGGTACATCTGGACAGGGAGAAGCTTTCTTT. The encoded protein is CASGTSGQGEAFF. The chain employs TRBV5-1 and TRBJ1-1; 8 bases are shared with TRBD1. With 7 bases clipped from V and 8 bases from J, the junction kept 10 bases outside the gene matches. Looked up from germline, CDR1 is SGHRS and CDR2 is YFSETQ. The CDR3 runs to 13 residues. Full variable domain (outside the CDR3, taken from reference TRBV5-1 and TRBJ1-1): KAGVTQTPRYLIKTRGQQVTLSCSPISGHRSVSWYQQTPGQGLQFLFEYFSETQRNKGNFPGRFSGRQFSNSRSEMNVSTLELGDSALYLCASGTSGQGEAFFGQGTRLTVV.

This rearrangement joins TRBV5-1 to TRBJ2-5; TRBD1 matches at 7 bases. The V gene's germline CDR1 is SGHRS and CDR2 YFSETQ. The CDR3 is made up of 15 amino acids. The V gene end was trimmed by 4 bases and the J gene end by 4 bases; junction bases not matched to a gene: 10. The DNA for the CDR3 is TGCGCCAGCAGCATCCGACAGGGAACGGGAGAGACCCAGTACTTC. Protein product: CASSIRQGTGETQYF.

The rearrangement joins TRBV19 to TRBJ2-7; D perhaps matches TRBD2 (6 bases). The V end was cut by 5 bases, the J end by 4 bases, with 18 bases between. The CDR3 loop spans 15 amino acids. The V gene's germline CDR1 is LNHDA and CDR2 SQIVND (reference sequence). In DNA form, the CDR3 reads TGTGCCAGTAGTTACACCGGGACTGGGGAGTACGAGCAGTACTTC. It encodes CASSYTGTGEYEQYF.

This clone ranks as medium-sized. In nucleotides, the CDR3 is TGTGCCAGTAGTATCCCGGACAGTAGAGGCTACACCTTC. Protein sequence: CASSIPDSRGYTF. The chain employs TRBV19 and TRBJ1-2, with a possible D match to TRBD1 (6 bases). The ends were cut back, 3 bases at V and 8 bases at J, with 13 bases in the middle. This CDR3 contains 13 residues. CDR1 LNHDA and CDR2 SQIVND come from the germline V gene (reference sequence). The whole variable domain, remainder taken from reference TRBV19 and TRBJ1-2, is DGGITQSPKYLFRKEGQNVTLSCEQNLNHDAMYWYRQDPGQGLRLIYYSQIVNDFQKGDIAEGYSVSREKKESFPLTVTSAQKNPTAFYLCASSIPDSRGYTFGSGTRLTVV.

The chain recombines TRBV5-6 with TRBJ2-1; 7 bases align to TRBD2. V shed 0 bases, J shed 7 bases, and the junction held 16 bases outside the gene matches. Germline CDR1 SGHDT, CDR2 YYEEEE. The CDR3 has 18 amino acids. In DNA form, the CDR3 reads TGTGCCAGCAGCTTGGATCTCCTAGCGGATGCTCGAGTGAATGAGCAGTTCTTC. Its translation is CASSLDLLADARVNEQFF.

The table lists this clone with a few counts. The V and J genes are TRBV7-6 and TRBJ2-5; 9 positions match TRBD2. Germline lookup yields CDR1 SGHVS and CDR2 FNYEAQ. V was pared by 3 bases and J by 5 bases, with 7 bases of the junction left unmatched. This CDR3 spans 15 amino acids. CDR3 coding DNA: TGTGCCAGCAGCTTGACTAGCGGATGGGGGGAGACCCAGTACTTC. Protein product: CASSLTSGWGETQYF.

The J gene is TRBJ1-6, the V gene TRBV7-2, with unresolved D. This CDR3 region has 16 residues. Germline loops: CDR1 SGHTA, CDR2 FQGNSA. The germline V and J ends were trimmed by 5 bases and 0 bases, with 11 bases remaining between them. The CDR3 DNA sequence: TGTGCCAGCAGCCCACGTCTGAGCTCCTATAATTCACCCCTCCACTTT. It encodes CASSPRLSSYNSPLHF.

V is TRBV6-2 or TRBV6-3 and J is TRBJ1-2; D remains unclear. The CDR3 length is 13 residues. V gave up 0 bases and J gave up 3 bases, with 5 bases separating them. From germline, CDR1 is MNHEY and CDR2 SVGEGT. CDR3 DNA sequence: TGTGCCAGCAGTTACTCGCCGGACTATGGCTACACCTTC. This gives the protein CASSYSPDYGYTF.

This clone was recorded only once. CDR3 DNA: TGTGCCAGTAGACAGGGGCAATATGCTAATGAAAAACTGTTTTTT. Translated, it gives CASRQGQYANEKLFF. This chain links TRBV19 with TRBJ1-4, with TRBD1 identical over 7 bases. The germline gives CDR1 LNHDA, CDR2 SQIVND (reference sequence). V lost 6 bases, J lost 3 bases, and 7 bases stayed unmatched. This CDR3 is 15 amino acids long. The variable domain in full, with the rest retrieved from reference TRBV19 and TRBJ1-4, is DGGITQSPKYLFRKEGQNVTLSCEQNLNHDAMYWYRQDPGQGLRLIYYSQIVNDFQKGDIAEGYSVSREKKESFPLTVTSAQKNPTAFYLCASRQGQYANEKLFFGSGTQLSVL.

The gene calls are TRBV7-8 and TRBJ2-1; 10 nucleotides agree with TRBD2. The CDR3 loop spans 16 amino acids. Trimming removed 1 base from V and 4 bases from J; junction bases left unmatched: 4. Germline-derived CDR1 and CDR2 are SGHVS and FQNEAQ. The CDR3 bases are TGTGCCAGCAGCTTAGATGGAGCGGGAGGGTACAATGAGCAGTTCTTC. This sequence encodes CASSLDGAGGYNEQFF.

This clone is termed large. The genes are TRBV7-7 and TRBJ2-1, with TRBD2 matching over 8 bases. This CDR3 region has 15 residues. The junction had 4 bases not matched to a gene; V was cut back by 1 base and J by 5 bases. The germline gives CDR1 SSHAT, CDR2 FNYEAQ (reference sequence). The CDR3 reads CASSLVAGKHNEQFF. As DNA, the CDR3 is TGTGCCAGCAGCTTAGTAGCGGGAAAACACAATGAGCAGTTCTTC.

This clone appeared once. The chain recombines TRBV20-1 with TRBJ1-1; D gene uncertain. The CDR3 has 11 residues. The germline V gene has CDR1 DFQATT and CDR2 SNEGSKA (reference sequence). Trimming removed 6 bases from V and 9 bases from J, with 14 bases in between. DNA of the CDR3: TGCAGTGCCCCCCAACATCCTCAAGCTTTCTTT. Translation: CSAPQHPQAFF.

The V gene is TRBV18, the J gene TRBJ2-1; 10 bases line up with TRBD2. The length of the CDR3 is 17 residues. Germline CDR1 is KGHSH and CDR2 is LQKENI. Germline trimming cut 0 bases from V and 6 bases from J; bases unmatched to any gene: 8. CDR3 residues: CASSPPSGRVSGNEQFF. DNA of the CDR3: TGTGCCAGCTCACCACCAAGCGGGAGGGTATCTGGCAATGAGCAGTTCTTC.

This clone was detected only once. The CDR3: CASSISRVYNEQFF. The CDR3 DNA reads as TGTGCCAGTAGTATAAGCAGGGTTTACAATGAGCAGTTCTTC. The chain has TRBV19 and TRBJ2-1, with D possibly matching TRBD1 (5 bases). V was shortened by 2 bases and J by 4 bases, with 9 bases between the two germline ends. The CDR3 spans 14 residues. The germline V gene encodes CDR1 LNHDA and CDR2 SQIVND (reference sequence).

The chain carries TRBV7-2 and TRBJ2-7; D gene ambiguous. The CDR3 loop spans 15 amino acids. Germline values: CDR1 SGHTA, CDR2 FQGNSA. Trimming removed 5 bases from V and 4 bases from J, with 18 bases in between. DNA of the CDR3: TGTGCCAGCAGCCCCTTCTCAACCACCCGGTACGAGCAGTACTTC. It yields the protein CASSPFSTTRYEQYF.

A remark on this clone: A junction end diverges from the germline sequence, so it may reflect a read error. The rearrangement links TRBV7-7 to TRBJ1-1; no definite D call. Germline V CDR1 and CDR2: SSHAT, FNYEAQ (reference sequence). This CDR3 has 13 residues. The CDR3 region is CASSSGLGTEAFF. The CDR3 coding sequence is TGTGCTAGCAGCTCAGGACTGGGAACTGAAGCTTTCTTT.

V gene TRBV29-1 combines with J gene TRBJ1-1, with D perhaps TRBD1 (6 bases). The CDR3 is 14 amino acids. Germline V gene lookup returns CDR1 SQVTM and CDR2 ANQGSEA. V was clipped by 5 bases and J by 1 base, with 14 bases between them. CDR3 sequence: CSVRNRDQNTEAFF. Written as DNA, the CDR3 is TGCAGCGTTCGAAACAGGGACCAGAACACTGAAGCTTTCTTT.

The rearrangement links TRBV7-9 to TRBJ1-6; no firm D call. The germline V and J ends were trimmed by 1 base and 6 bases, with 10 bases remaining between them. Per germline, CDR1 SEHNR and CDR2 FQNEAQ (reference sequence). The CDR3 runs to 15 residues. The CDR3, as DNA: TGTGCCAGCAGCTTAGATACAGACACTAATTCACCCCTCCACTTT. It yields the protein CASSLDTDTNSPLHF.

The V and J genes are TRBV4-2 and TRBJ2-1; TRBD2 aligns across 9 bases. The germline gives CDR1 LGHNA, CDR2 YNFKEQ. This CDR3 is 16 amino acids long. Trimming at V came to 4 bases and at J to 6 bases, leaving 10 bases not matched to a gene. The DNA for the CDR3 is TGTGCCAGCAGCCCAGGAGTGCGGGGGGGCCTCAATGAGCAGTTCTTC. Its translation: CASSPGVRGGLNEQFF.